The rows below give T cell receptor beta chains drawn from one sample of a study of T cell responses to AZD1222 COVID-19 vaccine. Assay: immunoSEQ multiplex PCR; the TCRdb copy retains only in-frame clones and omits some. The repertoire holds around 96,000 clones, with 70% to 90% as singletons. The material was peripheral blood, obtained on day 0 of AZD1222 vaccination. The receptors stem from an adult in good health. Both conserved end residues are trimmed from each CDR3. Clone size is shown for a subset of rows, as once, few, many or a class of expanded clone.

J gene | clone size | V gene | CDR3 protein
TRBJ2-7 | . | TRBV7-9 | ASSPGNEQY
TRBJ1-1 | few | TRBV25-1 | ASSPQGMNTEAF
TRBJ2-7 | . | TRBV6-5 | ASSYRRINEQY
TRBJ2-6 | . | TRBV13 | ASSRSKGLGANVLT
TRBJ1-2 | . | TRBV19 | ASSIDLLAGARYGYT
TRBJ1-2 | . | TRBV10-2 | ASSVRGTGDGYT
TRBJ1-1 | . | TRBV10-2 | ASSESGGETENTEAF
TRBJ2-1 | . | TRBV19 | ASSPGGGGPSLLFNEQF
TRBJ2-7 | . | TRBV28 | ASNSSPTGEQY
TRBJ2-6 | . | TRBV2 | ASGDIFSGANVLT
TRBJ1-1 | . | TRBV19 | ASSIALRQGTEAF
TRBJ1-1 | . | TRBV6-5 | ASVGRGVSTEAF
TRBJ2-7 | . | TRBV11-3 | ASSLGPSYEQY
TRBJ1-1 | . | TRBV11-3 | ASSLDQWEGNTEAF
TRBJ2-5 | . | TRBV13 | ASSPGTSGQETQY
TRBJ2-1 | once | TRBV19 | ASSSFSVNEQF
TRBJ1-4 | . | TRBV28 | ASRESIGRSNEKLF
TRBJ1-5 | . | TRBV4-1 | ASSQDGVQPQH
TRBJ2-7 | . | TRBV3-1/TRBV3-2 | ASSQVGIYEQY
TRBJ2-3 | . | TRBV7-2 | ASSFGLAGFTDTQY
TRBJ2-7 | . | TRBV6-2/TRBV6-3 | ASSNPRRYEQY
TRBJ1-2 | . | TRBV19 | ASSRDSSQYGYT
TRBJ2-1 | . | TRBV6-1 | ASSEVVGVGF
TRBJ2-6 | . | TRBV3-1/TRBV3-2 | ASSQFRPGANVLT
TRBJ2-1 | . | TRBV5-4 | ASSSSGLWHEQF
TRBJ2-6 | . | TRBV6-2/TRBV6-3 | ASSPQGSGANVLT
TRBJ2-7 | . | TRBV11-3 | ASSSRTVSYEQY
TRBJ2-7 | once | TRBV28 | ASSSTGAGVSYEQY
TRBJ2-1 | . | TRBV11-3 | ASSLNGRGLHNEQF
TRBJ1-2 | . | TRBV7-2 | ASSLAGYLNYGYT
TRBJ1-2 | . | TRBV28 | ASSLSQGANGYT
TRBJ2-7 | . | TRBV19 | ASSILAGTPYEQY
TRBJ1-2 | . | TRBV12-3/TRBV12-4 | ASTYGGSYGYT
TRBJ1-2 | . | TRBV29-1 | SVEKAALSYGYT
TRBJ1-6 | . | TRBV6-5 | ASSPDWDRSPLH
TRBJ1-2 | . | TRBV29-1 | SVEGGTGFRYT
TRBJ1-5 | . | TRBV6-6 | ASSYSKGEEPQH
TRBJ1-5 | . | TRBV18 | ASSPEGGVGQPQH
TRBJ1-6 | . | TRBV5-4 | ASSLPNADSPLH
TRBJ1-1 | few | TRBV5-1 | ASSPGWRAEAF
TRBJ1-5 | . | TRBV28 | ASSLWRTGNQPQH
TRBJ2-5 | . | TRBV6-1 | ASSEQHRGETQY